These 7 T cell receptor beta chains came from one sample sequenced in a study of OX40 agonist ivuxolimab in advanced cancers. Sequenced by immunoSEQ multiplex PCR; TCRdb stores in-frame clones only, minus some. The table lists 75,000 to 100,000 clones, approximately 80% of them singletons. The specimen was CD4+ or CD8+ T cells sorted from blood, collected in a trial of the OX40 agonist ivuxolimab. Receptors originate from an adult with an advanced solid tumor such as melanoma, head and neck, liver or kidney cancer.

A note on this clone: The junction and the germline gene differ at one end; a read error may be behind it. V gene TRBV18 combines with J gene TRBJ2-3; 12 nucleotides match TRBD2. Per the germline V gene, CDR1 is KGHSH and CDR2 is LQKENI. The CDR3 extends over 16 amino acids. The CDR3 sequence: CASSPLAGGTTDTQYF. The CDR3 DNA reads TGTGCCAGCTCCCCACTAGCGGGGGGCACCACAGATACGCAGTATTTT.

The V gene is TRBV10-2, the J gene TRBJ1-5; a weak D match, TRBD1 (5 bases). There are 15 residues in the CDR3. Per germline, CDR1 WSHSY and CDR2 SAAADI. Trimming took 3 bases from V and 6 from J, leaving 15 bases between them. The CDR3 sequence: CASSELRGSGQPQHF. DNA of the CDR3: TGCGCCAGCAGTGAACTAAGGGGAAGTGGTCAGCCCCAGCATTTT.

J is TRBJ1-1 and V is TRBV18; D gene ambiguous. This CDR3 comprises 14 residues. V gave up 0 bases and J gave up 4 bases, with 9 bases separating them. Germline CDR1 KGHSH, CDR2 LQKENI. The CDR3 nucleotides read TGTGCCAGCTCACCACCCTCAGTCCGCACTGAAGCTTTCTTT. Translated: CASSPPSVRTEAFF.

The CDR3 loop reads CSVEDQTGIYYGYTF. Written as DNA, the CDR3 is TGCAGCGTTGAAGATCAGACCGGGATCTACTATGGCTACACCTTC. V is TRBV29-1 and J is TRBJ1-2; no clear D. Germline CDR1 SQVTM, CDR2 ANQGSEA. V was shortened by 0 bases and J by 3 bases, with 14 bases between the two germline ends. CDR3 size: 15 residues.

V and J are TRBV4-2 and TRBJ1-2; 7 bases map to TRBD1. Germline V gene lookup returns CDR1 LGHNA and CDR2 YNFKEQ. V dropped 0 bases and J dropped 4; count of bases not matched to a gene: 11. The CDR3 is 17 residues long. CDR3 in amino acids: CASSQDQETGIFYGYTF. In DNA form, the CDR3 reads TGTGCCAGCAGCCAAGATCAAGAGACAGGGATCTTCTATGGCTACACCTTC.

This chain connects TRBV5-5 to TRBJ1-2; D uncertain. Trimming stripped 4 bases from V and 11 bases from J, with 15 bases between. CDR1 and CDR2 from the germline V gene are SGHKS and YYEKEE (reference sequence). This CDR3 spans 12 amino acids. The CDR3 DNA is TGTGCCAGCAGCCCCACTTTTGCGCTTTACACCTTC. Protein product: CASSPTFALYTF.

The CDR3 DNA reads as TGTGCCAGCAGCTTAGGACTAGCGGGGCCCAGCACAGATACGCAGTATTTT. Protein product: CASSLGLAGPSTDTQYF. The chain joins TRBV7-2 to TRBJ2-3, with 11 bases identical to TRBD2. The CDR3 is 17 residues long. With 1 base clipped from V and 0 bases from J, the junction kept 3 bases outside the gene matches. Germline V gene data show CDR1 as SGHTA and CDR2 as FQGNSA. The whole variable domain, filled in from reference TRBV7-2 and TRBJ2-3, reads GAGVSQSPSNKVTEKGKDVELRCDPISGHTALYWYRQSLGQGLEFLIYFQGNSAPDKSGLPSDRFSAERTGGSVSTLTIQRTQQEDSAVYLCASSLGLAGPSTDTQYFGPGTRLTVL.